These 22 T cell receptor beta chains originate from one sample sequenced in a study of T-cell memory formation after mild COVID-19. TCRdb reanalysed the 5' RACE reads using MiXCR and keeps one entry per CDR3 protein. The sample holds fewer than 250,000 distinct CDR3 sequences; around 18% are singletons and the top ten take about 2.4%. Input material: PBMCs or a T cell subset sorted from them (not recorded which). Every receptor here comes from an adult woman who had mild COVID-19 (a few samples of this study predate the infection). Cell type and time point are not known.

This clonotype was seen repeatedly, ten times or more. The gene calls are TRBV7-8 and TRBJ2-4; D remains unclear. Trimming cost V 1 base and J 9 bases, with 4 bases left between them. This CDR3 is built from 11 residues. CDR1 and CDR2 (germline): SGHVS, FQNEAQ. The CDR3 nucleotides are TGTGCCAGCAGCTTAGGGGGCATTCAGTACTTC. Amino acids: CASSLGGIQYF.

The V call is TRBV3-1, the J call TRBJ2-1; TRBD1 agrees at 8 bases. The CDR3 consists of 16 residues. CDR1 and CDR2 from the germline V gene are LGHDT and YNNKEL (reference sequence). The ends lost 4 bases at V and 2 bases at J; junction bases unmatched: 7. The CDR3: CASSPTGGNAYNEQFF. CDR3 nucleotides: TGTGCCAGCAGCCCCACAGGGGGAAACGCCTACAATGAGCAGTTCTTC.

The chain couples TRBV5-1 to TRBJ1-1, with D possibly TRBD1 on 5 matching bases. V was trimmed by 5 bases and J by 3 bases, leaving 11 bases between them. This CDR3 region has 13 residues. Looked up from germline, CDR1 is SGHRS and CDR2 is YFSETQ. As DNA, the CDR3 is TGCGCCAGCAGTCGGGGGGTGGACACTGAAGCTTTCTTT. Amino acids: CASSRGVDTEAFF.

J is TRBJ2-3 and V is TRBV3-1; 8 nucleotides align to TRBD1. Germline lookup yields CDR1 LGHDT and CDR2 YNNKEL (reference sequence). V shed 4 bases, J shed 0 bases, and the junction held 6 bases outside the gene matches. The CDR3 consists of 16 residues. DNA for the CDR3: TGTGCCAGCAGCCCTACAGGGGGTTCTAGCACAGATACGCAGTATTTT. This codes for CASSPTGGSSTDTQYF.

J is TRBJ2-2 and V is TRBV7-9, with TRBD1 matching 7 bases. The CDR3 sequence is 15 residues long. Trimming took 2 bases from V and 5 from J; bases not matched to a gene: 5. CDR1 SEHNR and CDR2 FQNEAQ come from the germline V gene (reference sequence). The CDR3 reads CASSLKGGRTGELFF. The CDR3, as DNA: TGTGCCAGCAGCTTAAAAGGGGGCCGAACCGGGGAGCTGTTTTTT.

In its sample, this clonotype was seen a few times. This sequence joins TRBV3-2 and TRBJ1-5; the table's TRBD1 call for D was not verified on the DNA. TRBV3-2 is a documented pseudogene. This CDR3 is 16 amino acids long. The DNA of the CDR3 is TGTGCCAGCAGTCCGGGGCCGCCTTATAGCAATCAGCCCCAGCATTTT. Amino acid sequence: CASSPGPPYSNQPQHF.

This clonotype was counted a few times. The rearrangement joins TRBV7-6 to TRBJ1-1; no firm D call. Germline CDR1 SGHVS, CDR2 FNYEAQ. This CDR3 spans 13 amino acids. Trimming shortened V by 4 bases and J by 1 base, and 7 bases separated the two germline ends. The CDR3 bases are TGTGCCAGCAGCTATAACAGGAACACTGAAGCTTTCTTT. This sequence encodes CASSYNRNTEAFF.

The chain recombines TRBV6-5 with TRBJ1-1; the D is unclear. V lost 5 bases and J 1 base, leaving 8 bases between the germline ends. The CDR3 is 13 amino acids. CDR1 is MNHEY and CDR2 is SVGAGI in the germline V gene. CDR3 amino acids: CASSRWANTEAFF. CDR3 sequence (DNA): TGTGCCAGCAGTAGATGGGCGAACACTGAAGCTTTCTTT.

This clonotype occurred a few times. The genes are TRBV5-1 and TRBJ2-7, with D hard to call. V was clipped by 5 bases and J by 9 bases, with 9 bases between them. The germline gives CDR1 SGHRS, CDR2 YFSETQ. CDR3 length: 10 amino acids. The CDR3 sequence is CASSRPGQYF. The CDR3 nucleotides read TGCGCCAGCAGTCGGCCCGGGCAGTACTTC.

V usage is TRBV11-2 and J usage is TRBJ2-7; D not resolved. Germline CDR1 is SGHAT and CDR2 is FQNNGV. The CDR3 loop spans 15 amino acids. Trimming removed 0 bases from V and 0 bases from J, with 9 bases in between. The CDR3, as DNA: TGTGCCAGCAGCTTAGATGATTTGAGCTCCTACGAGCAGTACTTC. Protein: CASSLDDLSSYEQYF.

This clonotype was seen a few times. V and J are TRBV12-3 or TRBV12-4 and TRBJ2-7, with D perhaps given as TRBD1 or TRBD2 (5 bases each). This CDR3 has 13 residues. Trimming took 6 bases from V and 1 from J, leaving 10 bases between them. CDR3 loop: CASSRDGSYEQYF. In DNA, the CDR3 is TGTGCCAGCAGCCGGGACGGTTCCTACGAGCAGTACTTC.

The rearrangement joins TRBV6-2 or TRBV6-3 to TRBJ1-6; D is unresolved. Germline-derived CDR1 and CDR2 are MNHEY and SVGEGT. Deletions cut 7 bases from V and 0 bases from J, with 13 bases between. The CDR3 runs to 16 residues. CDR3 coding DNA: TGTGCCAGCATAGGGATCGCCGGCTCCTATAATTCACCCCTCCACTTT. Protein: CASIGIAGSYNSPLHF.

This clonotype was found a few times. The rearrangement links TRBV3-1 to TRBJ1-2, with D possibly being TRBD1 (5 bases). The germline gives CDR1 LGHDT, CDR2 YNNKEL (reference sequence). Between the trimmed V and J ends, which lost 3 bases and 6 bases, there was a span of 14 bases. The CDR3 totals 14 residues. CDR3 sequence (DNA): TGTGCCAGCAGCCAGGTCGGGGCTAGGAATGGCTACACCTTC. It is translated as CASSQVGARNGYTF.

This clonotype was counted only a few times. The genes are TRBV5-5 and TRBJ2-7, with 7 positions matching TRBD1. J was trimmed by 2 bases and V by 3 bases; bases with no gene match: 2. The CDR3 extends over 13 amino acids. Germline V CDR1 and CDR2: SGHKS, YYEKEE (reference sequence). The DNA for the CDR3 is TGTGCCAGCAGCTGGGACAGCACCTACGAGCAGTACTTC. Protein product: CASSWDSTYEQYF.

The V call is TRBV2, the J call TRBJ1-1, with no clear D. Trimming took 7 bases from V and 3 from J, leaving 6 bases between them. This CDR3 has 11 amino acids. Per the germline V gene, CDR1 is SNHLY and CDR2 is FYNNEI. The CDR3 is CASMVYTEAFF. The CDR3 DNA reads TGTGCCAGCATGGTGTACACTGAAGCTTTCTTT.

The V call is TRBV2, the J call TRBJ2-5, with 7 bases matching TRBD2. The V gene end was trimmed by 7 bases and the J gene end by 5 bases; junction bases not matched to a gene: 7. This CDR3 contains 13 residues. Germline V gene lookup returns CDR1 SNHLY and CDR2 FYNNEI. The CDR3 spells CASTFGRSETQYF. CDR3 DNA sequence: TGTGCCAGCACGTTCGGGAGGAGTGAGACCCAGTACTTC. The full variable domain, with the rest looked up from reference TRBV2 and TRBJ2-5, is EPEVTQTPSHQVTQMGQEVILRCVPISNHLYFYWYRQILGQKVEFLVSFYNNEISEKSEIFDDQFSVERPDGSNFTLKIRSTKLEDSAMYFCASTFGRSETQYFGPGTRLLVL.

This clonotype has a handful of counts. Here the CDR3 reads CATSDLGGNQETQYF. CDR3 nucleotide sequence: TGTGCCACCAGTGATTTGGGGGGGAACCAAGAGACCCAGTACTTC. This chain uses TRBV24-1 with TRBJ2-5; TRBD2 might be the D (6 bases). Germline V lookup: CDR1 KGHDR, CDR2 SFDVKD. Trimming left V 0 bases short and J 0 bases short, with 7 bases between. The CDR3 consists of 15 residues.

V gene TRBV15 combines with J gene TRBJ2-1; D is undetermined. The CDR3 is 13 amino acids. Per the germline V gene, CDR1 is LNHNV and CDR2 is YYDKDF (reference sequence). The V gene lost 7 bases and the J gene lost 0 bases, with 7 bases spanning the gap. The CDR3 sequence is CATKKVSYNEQFF. In nucleotides, the CDR3 is TGTGCCACCAAGAAGGTCTCCTACAATGAGCAGTTCTTC.

The rearrangement uses TRBV12-3 or TRBV12-4 and TRBJ1-1, with D possibly being TRBD1 (5 bases). CDR3 size: 16 residues. Trimming stripped 1 base from V and 1 base from J, with 13 bases between. In nucleotides, the CDR3 is TGTGCCAGCAGTTTAGGGGGGTCCCCTCGGAACACTGAAGCTTTCTTT. It is translated as CASSLGGSPRNTEAFF.

Only a few counts were recorded for this clonotype. The chain recombines TRBV6-1 with TRBJ1-5; possibly TRBD1 for D (5 bases). The CDR3 has 13 amino acids. V was pared by 6 bases and J by 6 bases, with 12 bases between. The germline gives CDR1 MNHNS, CDR2 SASEGT. CDR3 region: CASSRTNIQPQHF. The CDR3 DNA reads as TGTGCCAGCAGCCGGACAAACATTCAGCCCCAGCATTTT.

This clonotype came up a few times. The chain combines TRBV6-5 with TRBJ1-1, with D unresolved. Germline CDR1 MNHEY, CDR2 SVGAGI. CDR3 size: 16 residues. V was trimmed by 0 bases and J by 1 base, leaving 12 bases between them. The CDR3 DNA sequence: TGTGCCAGCAGTTACTCGCGGGATTCGGGGAACACTGAAGCTTTCTTT. It specifies CASSYSRDSGNTEAFF.

The rearrangement uses TRBV5-1 and TRBJ1-4; D uncertain. The CDR3 contains 14 residues. V was pared by 0 bases and J by 5 bases, with 8 bases between. Germline loops: CDR1 SGHRS, CDR2 YFSETQ. This CDR3 reads CASSLVSENEKLFF. CDR3 nucleotides: TGCGCCAGCAGCTTGGTCAGTGAAAATGAAAAACTGTTTTTT.